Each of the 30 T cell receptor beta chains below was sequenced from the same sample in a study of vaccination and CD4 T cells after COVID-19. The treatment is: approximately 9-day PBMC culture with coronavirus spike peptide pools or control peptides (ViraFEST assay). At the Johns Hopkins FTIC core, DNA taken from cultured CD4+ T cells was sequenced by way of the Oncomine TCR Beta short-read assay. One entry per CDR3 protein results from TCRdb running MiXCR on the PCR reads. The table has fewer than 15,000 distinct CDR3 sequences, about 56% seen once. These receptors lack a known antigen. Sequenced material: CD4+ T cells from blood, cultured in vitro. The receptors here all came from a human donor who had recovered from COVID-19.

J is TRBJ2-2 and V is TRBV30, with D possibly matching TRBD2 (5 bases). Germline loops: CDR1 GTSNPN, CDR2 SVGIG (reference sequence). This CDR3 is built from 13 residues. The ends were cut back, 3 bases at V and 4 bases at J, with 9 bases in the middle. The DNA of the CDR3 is TGTGCCTGGAGGACCGAGGGCACCGGGGAGCTGTTTTTT. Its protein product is CAWRTEGTGELFF.

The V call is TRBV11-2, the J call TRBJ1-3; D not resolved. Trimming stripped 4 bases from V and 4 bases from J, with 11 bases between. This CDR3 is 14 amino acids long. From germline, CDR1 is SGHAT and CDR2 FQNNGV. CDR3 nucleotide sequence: TGTGCCAGCAGCTCCCCTAGGTTGGGAAACACCATATATTTT. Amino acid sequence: CASSSPRLGNTIYF. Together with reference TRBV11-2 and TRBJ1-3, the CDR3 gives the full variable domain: EAGVAQSPRYKIIEKRQSVAFWCNPISGHATLYWYQQILGQGPKLLIQFQNNGVVDDSQLPKDRFSAERLKGVDSTLKIQPAKLEDSAVYLCASSSPRLGNTIYFGEGSWLTVV.

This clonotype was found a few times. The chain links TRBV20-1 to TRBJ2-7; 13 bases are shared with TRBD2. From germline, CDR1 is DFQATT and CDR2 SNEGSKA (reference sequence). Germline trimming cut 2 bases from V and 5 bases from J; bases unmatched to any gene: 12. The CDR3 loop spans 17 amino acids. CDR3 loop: CSARSLASLAGGNEQYF. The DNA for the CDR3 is TGCAGTGCTAGATCCTTGGCCTCACTAGCGGGAGGGAACGAGCAGTACTTC.

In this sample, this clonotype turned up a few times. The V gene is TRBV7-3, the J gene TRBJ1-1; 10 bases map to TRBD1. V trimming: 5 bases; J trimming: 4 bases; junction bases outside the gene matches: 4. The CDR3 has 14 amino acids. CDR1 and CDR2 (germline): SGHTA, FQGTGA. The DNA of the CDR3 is TGTGCCAGCAGCGGGACAGGGGATAGCACTGAAGCTTTCTTT. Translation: CASSGTGDSTEAFF.

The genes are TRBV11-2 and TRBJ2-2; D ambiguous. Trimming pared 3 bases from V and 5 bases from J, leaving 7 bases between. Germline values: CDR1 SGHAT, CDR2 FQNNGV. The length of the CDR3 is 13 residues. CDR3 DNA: TGTGCCAGCAGCTTTTCCATTACCGGGGAGCTGTTTTTT. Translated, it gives CASSFSITGELFF. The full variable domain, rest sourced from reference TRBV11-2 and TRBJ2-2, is EAGVAQSPRYKIIEKRQSVAFWCNPISGHATLYWYQQILGQGPKLLIQFQNNGVVDDSQLPKDRFSAERLKGVDSTLKIQPAKLEDSAVYLCASSFSITGELFFGEGSRLTVL.

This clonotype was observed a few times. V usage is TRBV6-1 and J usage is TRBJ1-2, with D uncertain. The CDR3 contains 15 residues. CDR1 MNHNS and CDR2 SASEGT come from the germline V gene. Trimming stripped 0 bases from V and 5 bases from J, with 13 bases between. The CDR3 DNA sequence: TGTGCCAGCAGTGAAGCGCGGTCTAGCCGGTATGGCTACACCTTC. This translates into CASSEARSSRYGYTF.

CDR3 region: CASSWQGRNTGELFF. The CDR3, as DNA: TGTGCCAGCAGCTGGCAGGGGCGTAACACCGGGGAGCTGTTTTTT. The chain links TRBV6-1 to TRBJ2-2; D is possibly TRBD1 (6 bases). CDR1 is MNHNS, CDR2 SASEGT, per germline. The CDR3 is made up of 15 amino acids. Trimming shortened V by 6 bases and J by 2 bases, and 13 bases separated the two germline ends.

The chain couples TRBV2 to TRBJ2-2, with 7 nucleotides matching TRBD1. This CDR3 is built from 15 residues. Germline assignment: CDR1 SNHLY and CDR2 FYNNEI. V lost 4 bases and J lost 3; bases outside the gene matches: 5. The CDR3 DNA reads TGTGCCAGCAGTGCTTACACAGGGGACACCGGGGAGCTGTTTTTT. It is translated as CASSAYTGDTGELFF.

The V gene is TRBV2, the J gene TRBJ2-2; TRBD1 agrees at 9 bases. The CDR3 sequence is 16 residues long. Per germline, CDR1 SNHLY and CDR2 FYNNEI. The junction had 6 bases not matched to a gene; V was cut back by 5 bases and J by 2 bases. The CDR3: CASSRLGQGNTGELFF. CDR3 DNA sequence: TGTGCCAGCAGTCGCTTGGGACAGGGTAACACCGGGGAGCTGTTTTTT.

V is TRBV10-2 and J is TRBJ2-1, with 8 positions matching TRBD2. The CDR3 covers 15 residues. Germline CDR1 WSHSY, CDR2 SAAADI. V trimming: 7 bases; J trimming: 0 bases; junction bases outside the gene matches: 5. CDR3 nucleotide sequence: TGCGCCAGCACTTTAGCGGGACTCTCCTACAATGAGCAGTTCTTC. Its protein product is CASTLAGLSYNEQFF.

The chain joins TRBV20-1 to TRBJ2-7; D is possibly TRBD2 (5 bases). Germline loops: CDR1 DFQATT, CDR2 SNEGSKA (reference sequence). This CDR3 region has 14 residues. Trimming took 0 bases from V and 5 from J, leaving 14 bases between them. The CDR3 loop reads CSAREGLIGNEQYF. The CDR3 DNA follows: TGCAGTGCTAGAGAAGGACTGATCGGCAACGAGCAGTACTTC.

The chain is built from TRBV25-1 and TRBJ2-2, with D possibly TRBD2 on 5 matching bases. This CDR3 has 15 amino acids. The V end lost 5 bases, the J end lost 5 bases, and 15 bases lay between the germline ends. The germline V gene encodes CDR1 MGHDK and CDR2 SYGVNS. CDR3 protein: CASSPSSGRTGELFF. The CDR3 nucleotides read TGTGCCAGCAGTCCATCCAGCGGCAGGACCGGGGAGCTGTTTTTT.

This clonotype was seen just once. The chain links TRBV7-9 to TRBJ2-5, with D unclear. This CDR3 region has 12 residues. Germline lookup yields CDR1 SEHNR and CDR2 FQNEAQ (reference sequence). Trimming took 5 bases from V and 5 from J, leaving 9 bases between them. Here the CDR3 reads CASSGRKETQYF. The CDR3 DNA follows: TGTGCCAGCAGCGGACGGAAGGAGACCCAGTACTTC.

CDR3 in amino acids: CASSLAAGNTIYF. The CDR3 bases are TGTGCCAGCAGCTTAGCGGCTGGAAACACCATATATTTT. The chain joins TRBV7-2 to TRBJ1-3; D gene unclear. The CDR3 sequence is 13 residues long. Germline V gene sequence: CDR1 SGHTA, CDR2 FQGNSA. V was cut by 0 bases and J by 2 bases, with 2 bases left in between. The variable domain in full, completed from reference TRBV7-2 and TRBJ1-3, reads GAGVSQSPSNKVTEKGKDVELRCDPISGHTALYWYRQSLGQGLEFLIYFQGNSAPDKSGLPSDRFSAERTGGSVSTLTIQRTQQEDSAVYLCASSLAAGNTIYFGEGSWLTVV.

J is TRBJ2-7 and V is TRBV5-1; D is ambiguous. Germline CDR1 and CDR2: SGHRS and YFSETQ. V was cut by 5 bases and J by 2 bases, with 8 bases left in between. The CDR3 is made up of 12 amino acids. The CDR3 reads CASRAGAYEQYF. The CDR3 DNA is TGCGCCAGCAGAGCTGGGGCCTACGAGCAGTACTTC.

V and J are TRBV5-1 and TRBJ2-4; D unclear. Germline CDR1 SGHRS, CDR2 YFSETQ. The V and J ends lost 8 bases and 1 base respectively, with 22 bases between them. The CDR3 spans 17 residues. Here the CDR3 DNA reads TGCGCCAGTAGTAGGAGTGTCCTGGGCGCGGCCAAAAACATTCAGTACTTC. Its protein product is CASSRSVLGAAKNIQYF.

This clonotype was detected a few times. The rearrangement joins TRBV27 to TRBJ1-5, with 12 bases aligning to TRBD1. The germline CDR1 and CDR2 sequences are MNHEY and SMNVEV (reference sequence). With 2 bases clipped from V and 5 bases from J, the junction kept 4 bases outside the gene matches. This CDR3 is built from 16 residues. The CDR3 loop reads CASSLKGQGAHQPQHF. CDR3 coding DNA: TGTGCCAGCAGTTTAAAGGGACAGGGGGCTCATCAGCCCCAGCATTTT.

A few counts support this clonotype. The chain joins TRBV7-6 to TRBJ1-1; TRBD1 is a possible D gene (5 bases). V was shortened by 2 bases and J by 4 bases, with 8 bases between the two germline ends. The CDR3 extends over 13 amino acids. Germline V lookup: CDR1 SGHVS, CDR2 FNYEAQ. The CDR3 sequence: CASSLSGSTEAFF. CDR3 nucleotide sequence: TGTGCCAGCAGCTTATCAGGGAGCACTGAAGCTTTCTTT.

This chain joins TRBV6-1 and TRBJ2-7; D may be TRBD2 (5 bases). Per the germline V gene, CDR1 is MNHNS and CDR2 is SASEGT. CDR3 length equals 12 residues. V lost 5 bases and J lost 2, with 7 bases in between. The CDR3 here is CASSRLTYEQYF. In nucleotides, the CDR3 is TGTGCCAGCAGTAGACTAACCTACGAGCAGTACTTC.

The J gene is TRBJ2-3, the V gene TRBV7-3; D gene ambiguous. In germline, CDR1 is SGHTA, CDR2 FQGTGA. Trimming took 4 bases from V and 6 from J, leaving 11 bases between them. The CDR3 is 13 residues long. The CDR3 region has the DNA TGTGCCAGCAGCTCCCCGGTGGACGATACGCAGTATTTT. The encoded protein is CASSSPVDDTQYF.

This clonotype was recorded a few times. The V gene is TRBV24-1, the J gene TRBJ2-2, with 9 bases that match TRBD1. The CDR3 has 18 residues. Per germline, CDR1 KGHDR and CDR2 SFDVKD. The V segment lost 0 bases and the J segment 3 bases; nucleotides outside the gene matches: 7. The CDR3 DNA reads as TGTGCCACCAGTGATTTGAGGACCGGGACAGGGTACACCGGGGAGCTGTTTTTT. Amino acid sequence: CATSDLRTGTGYTGELFF.

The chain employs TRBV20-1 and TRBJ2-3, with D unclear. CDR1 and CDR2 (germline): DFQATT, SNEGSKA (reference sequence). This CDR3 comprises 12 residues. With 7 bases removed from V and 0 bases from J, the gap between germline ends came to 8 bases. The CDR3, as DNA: TGCAGTGTTCCCGATAGCACAGATACGCAGTATTTT. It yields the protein CSVPDSTDTQYF.

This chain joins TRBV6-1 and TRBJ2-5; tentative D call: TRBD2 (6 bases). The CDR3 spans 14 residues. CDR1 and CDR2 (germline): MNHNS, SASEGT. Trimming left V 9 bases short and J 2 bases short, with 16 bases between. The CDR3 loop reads CASFGPGRQETQYF. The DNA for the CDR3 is TGTGCCAGTTTTGGCCCGGGGAGGCAAGAGACCCAGTACTTC.

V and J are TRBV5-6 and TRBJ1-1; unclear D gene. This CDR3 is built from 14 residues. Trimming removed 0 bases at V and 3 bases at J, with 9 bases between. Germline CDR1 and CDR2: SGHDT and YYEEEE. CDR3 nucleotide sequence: TGTGCCAGCAGCTTGGCGAGGCGGGACACTGAAGCTTTCTTT. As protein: CASSLARRDTEAFF.

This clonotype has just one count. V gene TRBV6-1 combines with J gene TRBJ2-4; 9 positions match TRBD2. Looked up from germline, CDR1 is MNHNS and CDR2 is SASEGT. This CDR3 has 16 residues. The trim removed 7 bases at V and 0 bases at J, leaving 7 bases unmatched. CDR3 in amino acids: CASKETSGLAKNIQYF. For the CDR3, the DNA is TGTGCCAGCAAAGAGACTAGCGGACTAGCCAAAAACATTCAGTACTTC.

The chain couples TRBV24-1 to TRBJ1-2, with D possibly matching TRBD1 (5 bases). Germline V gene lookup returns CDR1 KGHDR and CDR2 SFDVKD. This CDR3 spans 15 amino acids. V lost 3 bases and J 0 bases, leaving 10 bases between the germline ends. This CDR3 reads CATSDPGNSNYGYTF. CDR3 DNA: TGTGCCACCAGTGATCCAGGGAACTCTAACTATGGCTACACCTTC.

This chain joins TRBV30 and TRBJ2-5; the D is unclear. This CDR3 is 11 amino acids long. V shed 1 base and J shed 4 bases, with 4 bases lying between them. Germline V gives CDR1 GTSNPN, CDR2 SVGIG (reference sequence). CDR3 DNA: TGTGCCTGGAGTGCGTTAGAGACCCAGTACTTC. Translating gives CAWSALETQYF.

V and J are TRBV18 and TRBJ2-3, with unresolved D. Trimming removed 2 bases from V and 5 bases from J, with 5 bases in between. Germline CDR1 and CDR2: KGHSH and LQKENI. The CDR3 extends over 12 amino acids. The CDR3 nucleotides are TGTGCCAGCTCACCAGCCGTAGATACGCAGTATTTT. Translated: CASSPAVDTQYF.

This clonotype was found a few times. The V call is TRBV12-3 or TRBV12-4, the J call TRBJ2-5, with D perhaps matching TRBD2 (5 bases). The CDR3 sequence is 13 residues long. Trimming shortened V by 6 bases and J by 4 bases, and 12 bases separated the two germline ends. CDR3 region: CASSRGGRETQYF. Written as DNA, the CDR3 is TGTGCCAGCAGCCGGGGTGGGCGAGAGACCCAGTACTTC.

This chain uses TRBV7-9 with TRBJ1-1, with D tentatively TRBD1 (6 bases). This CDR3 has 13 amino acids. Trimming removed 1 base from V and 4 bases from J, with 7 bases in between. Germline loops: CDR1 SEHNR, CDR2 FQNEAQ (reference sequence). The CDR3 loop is CASSLEGGTEAFF. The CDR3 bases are TGTGCCAGCAGCTTAGAAGGGGGCACTGAAGCTTTCTTT.